This T cell receptor beta chain was profiled in a study of T cells in Graves' hyperthyroidism and ophthalmopathy. The CDR3 regions of TCR beta were amplified from RNA transcripts. The HTBI primer set drove a first-round RT-PCR of the TCR CDR3. A single record per CDR3 protein comes from TCRdb applying MiXCR to the multiplex PCR reads. The sample holds fewer than 450,000 distinct CDR3 sequences, roughly a sixth seen once. Regarding the study as a whole: Progression to ophthalmopathy was predicted a median of approximately 6.4 months early.

Per the germline V gene, CDR1 is DFQATT and CDR2 is SNEGSKA (reference sequence). The CDR3 has 15 amino acids. Points on this clonotype: Its antigen remains unidentified. This could be a read error, since a much larger clone is one nucleotide away.

The rearrangement joins TRBV20-1 to TRBJ1-3; unclear D gene. This clonotype was obtained from a woman in her 30s with Graves' hyperthyroidism that later progressed to Graves' ophthalmopathy. The sequenced sample consisted of blood. In DNA, the CDR3 is TGCAGTGCTAGGCCTATTCAGTCCTCTGGAAACACCATATGTTTT. This gives the protein CSARPIQSSGNTICF.